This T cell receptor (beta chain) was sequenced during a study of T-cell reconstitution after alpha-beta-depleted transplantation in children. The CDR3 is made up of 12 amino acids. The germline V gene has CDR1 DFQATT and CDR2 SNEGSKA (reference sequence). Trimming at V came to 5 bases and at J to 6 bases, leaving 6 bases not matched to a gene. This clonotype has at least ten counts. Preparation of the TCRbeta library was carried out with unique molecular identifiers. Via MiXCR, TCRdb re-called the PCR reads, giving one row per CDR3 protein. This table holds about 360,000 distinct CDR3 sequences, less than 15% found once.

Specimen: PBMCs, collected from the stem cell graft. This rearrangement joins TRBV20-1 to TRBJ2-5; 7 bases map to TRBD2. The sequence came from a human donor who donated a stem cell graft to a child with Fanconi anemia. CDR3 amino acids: CSAPWGGKTQYF. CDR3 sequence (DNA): TGCAGTGCTCCCTGGGGGGGTAAGACCCAGTACTTC.